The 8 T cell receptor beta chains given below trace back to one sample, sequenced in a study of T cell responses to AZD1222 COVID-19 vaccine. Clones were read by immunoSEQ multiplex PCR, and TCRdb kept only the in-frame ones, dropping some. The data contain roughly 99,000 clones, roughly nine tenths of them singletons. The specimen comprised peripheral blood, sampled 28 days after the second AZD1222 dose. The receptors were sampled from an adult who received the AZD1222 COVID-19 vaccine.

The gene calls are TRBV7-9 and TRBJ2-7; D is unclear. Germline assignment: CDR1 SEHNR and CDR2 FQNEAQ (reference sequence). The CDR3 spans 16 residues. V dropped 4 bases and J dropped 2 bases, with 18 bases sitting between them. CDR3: CASSSRWNGPTYEQYF. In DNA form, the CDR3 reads TGTGCCAGCAGCTCCAGGTGGAACGGGCCCACCTACGAGCAGTACTTC.

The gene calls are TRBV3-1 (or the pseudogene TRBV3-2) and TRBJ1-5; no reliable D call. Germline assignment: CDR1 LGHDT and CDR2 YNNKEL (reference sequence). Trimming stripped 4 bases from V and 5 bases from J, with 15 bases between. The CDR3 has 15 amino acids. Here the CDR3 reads CASSRSGEKYQPQHF. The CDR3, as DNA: TGTGCCAGCAGCCGAAGCGGGGAGAAATATCAGCCCCAGCATTTT.

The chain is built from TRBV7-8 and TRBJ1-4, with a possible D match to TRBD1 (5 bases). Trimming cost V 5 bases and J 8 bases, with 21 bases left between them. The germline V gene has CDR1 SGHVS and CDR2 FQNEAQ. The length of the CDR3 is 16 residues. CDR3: CASSPRSAGVGEKLFF. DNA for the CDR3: TGTGCCAGCAGCCCCAGATCGGCGGGGGTGGGAGAAAAACTGTTTTTT.

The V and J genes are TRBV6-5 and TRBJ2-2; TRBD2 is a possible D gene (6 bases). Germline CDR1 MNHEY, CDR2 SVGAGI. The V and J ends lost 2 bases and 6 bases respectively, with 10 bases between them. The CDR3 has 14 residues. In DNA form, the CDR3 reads TGTGCCAGCAGTTACGCGGGGCCCTCCGGGGAGCTGTTTTTT. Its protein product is CASSYAGPSGELFF.

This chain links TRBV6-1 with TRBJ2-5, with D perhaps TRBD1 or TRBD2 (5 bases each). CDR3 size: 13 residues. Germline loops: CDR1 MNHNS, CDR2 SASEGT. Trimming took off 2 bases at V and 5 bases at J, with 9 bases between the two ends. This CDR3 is CASSEPRDETQYF. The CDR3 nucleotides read TGTGCCAGCAGTGAACCCAGGGACGAGACCCAGTACTTC.

In DNA form, the CDR3 reads TGTGCCAGCAGCGAGTGGGCGGCAGCCCAAGAGACCCAGTACTTC. Translation: CASSEWAAAQETQYF. The chain joins TRBV7-2 to TRBJ2-5; D is unresolved. Trimming removed 5 bases from V and 1 base from J, with 14 bases in between. Germline CDR1 SGHTA, CDR2 FQGNSA. The CDR3 consists of 15 residues.

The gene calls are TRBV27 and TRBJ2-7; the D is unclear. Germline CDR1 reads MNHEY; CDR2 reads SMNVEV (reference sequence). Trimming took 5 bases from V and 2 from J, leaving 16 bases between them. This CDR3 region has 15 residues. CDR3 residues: CASSHRRTPTYEQYF. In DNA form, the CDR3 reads TGTGCCAGCAGTCATCGACGGACCCCAACCTACGAGCAGTACTTC.

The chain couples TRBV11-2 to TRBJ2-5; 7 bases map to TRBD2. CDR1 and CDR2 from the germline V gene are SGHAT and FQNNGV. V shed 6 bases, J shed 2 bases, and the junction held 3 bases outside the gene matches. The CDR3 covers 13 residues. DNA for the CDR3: TGTGCCAGCAGGGAGGGACTACAAGAGACCCAGTACTTC. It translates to CASREGLQETQYF.